A selection of T cell receptor beta chains follows, all from one sample in a study of blood T cell repertoires in COVID-19. The method was immunoSEQ multiplex PCR; TCRdb's version includes in-frame clones alone and lacks a portion of them. The data show 350,000 to 400,000 clones, 80% to 90% seen once. The sample consisted of PBMCs or T cells enriched from blood (not recorded which). The receptors here all came from a young man who had recovered from COVID-19. The CDR3 runs from the conserved cysteine through the conserved F or W. Fields, in order: J gene, clone size, D gene, V gene, CDR3 DNA, CDR3 protein. The D gene is left open where the match is weak. Clone size is not always given. Where it is, it says once, few, many or a class for expanded clones.

j_gene: TRBJ1-6
abundance: .
d_gene: .
v_gene: TRBV4-3
CDR3nt: TGCGCCAGCAGCCCCAGTCGGGGGGGAGTATCAATTTCACCCCTCCACTTT
CDR3aa: CASSPSRGGVSISPLHF

j_gene: TRBJ2-3
abundance: .
d_gene: TRBD1
v_gene: TRBV12-3/TRBV12-4
CDR3nt: TGTGCCAGCAGTTTTGATGACAGGGCGCAGTATTTT
CDR3aa: CASSFDDRAQYF

j_gene: TRBJ1-2
abundance: few
d_gene: .
v_gene: TRBV4-1
CDR3nt: TGCGCCAGCAGCCAAGAACGAAACTTTTTGGCAGGTGGTGGCTACACCTTC
CDR3aa: CASSQERNFLAGGGYTF

j_gene: TRBJ2-3
abundance: .
d_gene: .
v_gene: TRBV14
CDR3nt: TGTGCCAGCAGCCAAGGATTCACGGGAGTGGATACGCAGTATTTT
CDR3aa: CASSQGFTGVDTQYF

j_gene: TRBJ2-7
abundance: .
d_gene: TRBD1
v_gene: TRBV11-2
CDR3nt: TGTGCCAGCAGCGAGACCGGGACAGGGGCGAACGAGCAGTACTTC
CDR3aa: CASSETGTGANEQYF

j_gene: TRBJ2-7
abundance: few
d_gene: TRBD1
v_gene: TRBV14
CDR3nt: TGTGCCAGCAGCCTAAGGACAGGGGGTGCGGACGAGCAGTACTTC
CDR3aa: CASSLRTGGADEQYF

j_gene: TRBJ2-1
abundance: .
d_gene: TRBD2
v_gene: TRBV9
CDR3nt: TGTGCCAGCAGCGGACCCGGGACTAGCGGGTTTTACTCCTACAATGAGCAGTTCTTC
CDR3aa: CASSGPGTSGFYSYNEQFF

j_gene: TRBJ1-2
abundance: once
d_gene: TRBD1
v_gene: TRBV28
CDR3nt: TGTGCCATCCTCGGGGACAGGAAAAACTATGGCTACACCTTC
CDR3aa: CAILGDRKNYGYTF

j_gene: TRBJ1-6
abundance: .
d_gene: TRBD1
v_gene: TRBV27
CDR3nt: TGTGCCAGCAGTAGCTACAGGGGGCGCGTTTCACCCCTCCACTTT
CDR3aa: CASSSYRGRVSPLHF

j_gene: TRBJ2-1
abundance: .
d_gene: TRBD2
v_gene: TRBV5-1
CDR3nt: TGCGCCAGCAGCCTCACTAGCGGGGGGGCCGGCAATGAGCAGTTCTTC
CDR3aa: CASSLTSGGAGNEQFF

j_gene: TRBJ1-5
abundance: .
d_gene: TRBD1
v_gene: TRBV5-4
CDR3nt: TGTGCCAGCAGCCCAGCGGGACAGGGGGATCAGCCCCAGCATTTT
CDR3aa: CASSPAGQGDQPQHF

j_gene: TRBJ2-1
abundance: .
d_gene: .
v_gene: TRBV5-4
CDR3nt: TGTGCCAGCAGCTTGGTCAGTTACAATGAGCAGTTCTTC
CDR3aa: CASSLVSYNEQFF

j_gene: TRBJ2-5
abundance: .
d_gene: TRBD1
v_gene: TRBV15
CDR3nt: TGTGCCACCAGCAGAGTCGGGACAGGGGAGGAAGAGACCCAGTACTTC
CDR3aa: CATSRVGTGEEETQYF

j_gene: TRBJ1-6
abundance: .
d_gene: .
v_gene: TRBV14
CDR3nt: TGTGCCAGCAGCCCCGGGAACGCACCCCTCCACTTT
CDR3aa: CASSPGNAPLHF

j_gene: TRBJ1-3
abundance: .
d_gene: .
v_gene: TRBV7-9
CDR3nt: TGTGCCAGCAGCCTCGACGGAGGCTCTGGAAACACCATATATTTT
CDR3aa: CASSLDGGSGNTIYF

j_gene: TRBJ2-7
abundance: once
d_gene: .
v_gene: TRBV25-1
CDR3nt: TGTGCCAGCACCCGGACGGGATCCTACGAGCAGTACTTC
CDR3aa: CASTRTGSYEQYF

j_gene: TRBJ1-2
abundance: .
d_gene: TRBD1
v_gene: TRBV5-6
CDR3nt: TGTGCCAGCAGCCCGGTGGGGACAGTAAACTATGGCTACACCTTC
CDR3aa: CASSPVGTVNYGYTF

j_gene: TRBJ2-1
abundance: .
d_gene: .
v_gene: TRBV10-2
CDR3nt: TGCGCCAGCAGGACTAGCTACAATGAGCAGTTCTTC
CDR3aa: CASRTSYNEQFF

j_gene: TRBJ1-2
abundance: .
d_gene: .
v_gene: TRBV18
CDR3nt: TGTGCCAGCTCACCACCGGGGGGGGGCTACACCTTC
CDR3aa: CASSPPGGGYTF

j_gene: TRBJ2-2
abundance: .
d_gene: .
v_gene: TRBV14
CDR3nt: TGTGCCAGCAGCCTCTGGGAGGCCGGGGAGCTGTTTTTT
CDR3aa: CASSLWEAGELFF

j_gene: TRBJ2-2
abundance: .
d_gene: .
v_gene: TRBV28
CDR3nt: TGTGCCAGCAGTACCCAAACACTAGTTCTCGGTTCACTTACCGGGGAGCTGTTTTTT
CDR3aa: CASSTQTLVLGSLTGELFF

j_gene: TRBJ1-2
abundance: .
d_gene: TRBD1
v_gene: TRBV12-5
CDR3nt: TGTGCTAGTAACTCAAACAGGGGCGGCTACACCTTC
CDR3aa: CASNSNRGGYTF

j_gene: TRBJ2-1
abundance: .
d_gene: .
v_gene: TRBV9
CDR3nt: TGTGCCAGCAGCGGCTCATCCGGCGGTGAGCAGTTCTTC
CDR3aa: CASSGSSGGEQFF

j_gene: TRBJ2-3
abundance: .
d_gene: TRBD2
v_gene: TRBV9
CDR3nt: TGTGCCAGCAGCTCCCACCGGACTAGCGGGAGTGATACGCAGTATTTT
CDR3aa: CASSSHRTSGSDTQYF

j_gene: TRBJ2-7
abundance: .
d_gene: .
v_gene: TRBV6-2/TRBV6-3
CDR3nt: TGTGCCAGCAGTCGCGGGACAGAGACCTACGAGCAGTACTTC
CDR3aa: CASSRGTETYEQYF

j_gene: TRBJ2-3
abundance: .
d_gene: .
v_gene: TRBV7-9
CDR3nt: TGTGCCAGCAGCCCCTGGCCGGAGGGGATAGTCACAGATACGCAGTATTTT
CDR3aa: CASSPWPEGIVTDTQYF

j_gene: TRBJ2-1
abundance: .
d_gene: TRBD2
v_gene: TRBV6-5
CDR3nt: TGTGCCAGCAGGCCGGGGGTAGCGGGAGCCAATGAGCAGTTCTTC
CDR3aa: CASRPGVAGANEQFF